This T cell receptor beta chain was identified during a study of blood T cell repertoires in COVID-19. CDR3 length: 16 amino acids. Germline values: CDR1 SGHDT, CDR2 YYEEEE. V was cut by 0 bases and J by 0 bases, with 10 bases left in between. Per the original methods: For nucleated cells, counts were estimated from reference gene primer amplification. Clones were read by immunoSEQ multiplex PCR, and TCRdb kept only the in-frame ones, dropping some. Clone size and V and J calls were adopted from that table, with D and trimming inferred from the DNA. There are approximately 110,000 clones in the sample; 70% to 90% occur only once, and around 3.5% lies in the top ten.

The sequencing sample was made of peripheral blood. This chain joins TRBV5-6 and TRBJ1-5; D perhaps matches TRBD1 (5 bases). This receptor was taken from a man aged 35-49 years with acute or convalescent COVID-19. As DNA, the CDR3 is TGTGCCAGCAGCTTGGCCGGTACAGGTAGCAATCAGCCCCAGCATTTT. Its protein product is CASSLAGTGSNQPQHF.